This entry lists 14 T cell receptor beta chains sequenced from one sample in a study of cytomegalovirus exposure and HLA in healthy donors. Sequenced by immunoSEQ multiplex PCR; TCRdb stores in-frame clones only, minus some. The sample has under 150,000 clones, more than 75% seen once; the top ten hold around 6%. The sequencing sample was made of PBMCs. The receptor set was obtained from a woman younger than 30 in good health and CMV-seropositive.

This sequence joins TRBV19 and TRBJ2-7; D possibly corresponds to TRBD2 (6 bases). V was trimmed by 3 bases and J by 4 bases, leaving 13 bases between them. The CDR3 contains 14 residues. Germline values: CDR1 LNHDA, CDR2 SQIVND (reference sequence). CDR3 sequence (DNA): TGTGCCAGTAGTATGCACACGGCGGGATACGAGCAGTACTTC. It specifies CASSMHTAGYEQYF.

The gene calls are TRBV9 and TRBJ2-6; 8 bases align to TRBD1. In germline, CDR1 is SGDLS, CDR2 YYNGEE. V shed 2 bases, J shed 1 base, and the junction held 2 bases outside the gene matches. This CDR3 contains 16 residues. CDR3 protein: CASSVRTGSGANVLTF. CDR3 DNA: TGTGCCAGCAGCGTTCGGACAGGGTCTGGGGCCAACGTCCTGACTTTC.

The chain recombines TRBV4-2 with TRBJ1-1; 10 positions agree with TRBD1. Losses at the gene ends were 4 bases for V and 3 bases for J; bases not matched to a gene: 8. CDR1 and CDR2 (germline): LGHNA, YNFKEQ. The CDR3 contains 16 residues. Here the CDR3 reads CASSPRDRGRDTEAFF. The CDR3, as DNA: TGTGCCAGCAGCCCCAGGGACAGGGGCAGGGACACTGAAGCTTTCTTT.

The chain uses TRBV10-3 and TRBJ2-1, with a weak D call TRBD1 (5 bases). This CDR3 comprises 12 residues. Germline V gives CDR1 ENHRY, CDR2 SYGVKD. The germline V and J ends were trimmed by 8 bases and 6 bases, with 11 bases remaining between them. CDR3 sequence reads: CAIGSGINEQFF. CDR3 bases: TGTGCCATCGGATCAGGGATCAATGAGCAGTTCTTC.

The chain uses TRBV10-1 and TRBJ2-2; D possibly corresponds to TRBD2 (6 bases). CDR1 is WNHNN and CDR2 is SYGVQD in the germline V gene (reference sequence). The V and J ends lost 3 bases and 6 bases respectively, with 14 bases between them. The CDR3 contains 15 residues. CDR3 in DNA: TGCGCCAGCAGTGATGGGGGACTTACGTCCGGGGAGCTGTTTTTT. Its translation is CASSDGGLTSGELFF.

The chain is built from TRBV5-4 and TRBJ2-1, with a weak D call TRBD2 (6 bases). Germline assignment: CDR1 SGHNT and CDR2 YYREEE (reference sequence). The CDR3 is made up of 14 amino acids. Trimming stripped 4 bases from V and 9 bases from J, with 17 bases between. CDR3 DNA: TGTGCCAGCAGCCGGGGACTGGGGGATGGTGAGCAGTTCTTC. It specifies CASSRGLGDGEQFF.

The rearrangement uses TRBV7-9 and TRBJ1-2; 7 bases are shared with TRBD1. The germline V gene encodes CDR1 SEHNR and CDR2 FQNEAQ (reference sequence). V shed 7 bases and J 2 bases; nucleotides not matched to a gene: 16. CDR3 size: 17 residues. The CDR3 region has the DNA TGTGCCAGCATCCCCGACAGGGTCGCTCCCCCAAACTATGGCTACACCTTC. Residues: CASIPDRVAPPNYGYTF.

The chain employs TRBV30 and TRBJ2-3; a possible D gene is TRBD2 (6 bases). Germline CDR1 is GTSNPN and CDR2 is SVGIG (reference sequence). V was trimmed by 0 bases and J by 4 bases, leaving 11 bases between them. This CDR3 has 14 residues. This CDR3 is CAWSVRGKSDTQYF. For the CDR3, the DNA is TGTGCCTGGAGTGTACGCGGGAAATCAGATACGCAGTATTTT.

CDR3 loop: CASSGDRGTYNEQFF. In DNA form, the CDR3 reads TGTGCCAGCAGCGGGGACAGGGGGACCTACAATGAGCAGTTCTTC. The J gene is TRBJ2-1, the V gene TRBV7-3, with TRBD1 matching over 11 bases. V was pared by 5 bases and J by 2 bases, with 2 bases of the junction left unmatched. The CDR3 has 15 residues. Germline-derived CDR1 and CDR2 are SGHTA and FQGTGA.

The J gene is TRBJ2-1, the V gene TRBV11-3; 15 bases agree with TRBD2. Unmatched junction bases numbered 4, after V lost 4 bases and J lost 6 bases. Germline V gene lookup returns CDR1 SGHNT and CDR2 YENEEA. The CDR3 has 16 amino acids. CDR3 sequence: CASSSGTSGRINEQFF. In nucleotides, the CDR3 is TGTGCCAGCAGCTCAGGGACTAGCGGGAGGATCAATGAGCAGTTCTTC.

V gene TRBV5-1 combines with J gene TRBJ2-5; 10 bases agree with TRBD2. This CDR3 is 19 amino acids long. CDR1 and CDR2 (germline): SGHRS, YFSETQ. V was clipped by 3 bases and J by 0 bases; unmatched bases: 14. The CDR3 region is CASSYPRERGGLYQETQYF. CDR3 DNA: TGCGCCAGCAGCTACCCAAGGGAGCGGGGGGGCCTGTACCAAGAGACCCAGTACTTC.

The rearrangement joins TRBV5-8 to TRBJ2-7; 7 bases are a match to TRBD2. There are 13 residues in the CDR3. After removal of 4 bases from V and 4 bases from J, the junction contained 5 bases not matched to a gene. Germline loops: CDR1 SGHTS, CDR2 YDEGEE. The CDR3 DNA reads TGTGCCAGCAGCGCCGGACTAGATTACGAGCAGTACTTC. Translating it yields CASSAGLDYEQYF.

This clone was seen a single time. This chain links TRBV7-9 with TRBJ1-3; 9 nucleotides match TRBD1. The germline gives CDR1 SEHNR, CDR2 FQNEAQ (reference sequence). The length of the CDR3 is 17 residues. V shed 2 bases and J 7 bases; nucleotides not matched to a gene: 12. DNA of the CDR3: TGTGCCAGCAGCTTACCCGGACAGGGGACGGCCGCGAACACCATATATTTT. Its protein is CASSLPGQGTAANTIYF.

The chain combines TRBV7-8 with TRBJ2-1; 8 bases are shared with TRBD1. Trimming took 2 bases from V and 8 from J; bases not matched to a gene: 11. This CDR3 is built from 16 residues. Germline values: CDR1 SGHVS, CDR2 FQNEAQ. The CDR3 reads CASSLLLSMDRDEQFF. The CDR3 DNA follows: TGTGCCAGCAGCTTACTCCTAAGTATGGACAGGGATGAGCAGTTCTTC.